These 4 T cell receptor beta chains were all obtained from the same sample, sequenced in a study of T cells in Graves' hyperthyroidism and ophthalmopathy. Amplified regions were TCR beta CDR3 sequences from RNA transcripts. Primed by the HTBI set, a first-round RT-PCR was run on the TCR CDR3. In TCRdb, the multiplex PCR reads were re-called with MiXCR into one record per CDR3 protein. The sample lists 350,000 to 450,000 distinct CDR3 sequences; about an eighth were seen once. The sequenced sample consisted of blood. All receptors come from a man in his fifties or sixties with Graves' ophthalmopathy.

This chain connects TRBV13 to TRBJ2-5; D gene uncertain. Germline CDR1 is PRHDT and CDR2 is FYEKMQ (reference sequence). This CDR3 has 12 residues. Trimming left V 5 bases short and J 6 bases short, with 10 bases between. DNA of the CDR3: TGTGCCAGCAGCGGCTTGGAGAAGACCCAGTACTTC. This encodes CASSGLEKTQYF. Together with reference TRBV13 and TRBJ2-5, the CDR3 gives the full variable domain: AAGVIQSPRHLIKEKRETATLKCYPIPRHDTVYWYQQGPGQDPQFLISFYEKMQSDKGSIPDRFSAQQFSDYHSELNMSSLELGDSALYFCASSGLEKTQYFGPGTRLLVL.

This clonotype was detected only a few times. The J gene is TRBJ1-2, the V gene TRBV19; D is unresolved. The CDR3 sequence is 17 residues long. Germline V gene data show CDR1 as LNHDA and CDR2 as SQIVND (reference sequence). V gave up 0 bases and J gave up 6 bases, with 20 bases separating them. CDR3 in amino acids: CASSIDQEGRPRDGYTF. The CDR3 coding sequence is TGTGCCAGTAGTATAGATCAGGAAGGCAGGCCGCGTGATGGCTACACCTTC.

This clonotype was observed many times. This rearrangement joins TRBV20-1 to TRBJ2-7; TRBD2 matches 10 bases. Germline V gene data show CDR1 as DFQATT and CDR2 as SNEGSKA (reference sequence). With 4 bases clipped from V and 5 bases from J, the junction kept 8 bases outside the gene matches. This CDR3 spans 14 amino acids. The CDR3 sequence: CSATLGLALHEQYF. CDR3 bases: TGCAGTGCTACCCTGGGACTAGCGTTACACGAGCAGTACTTC.

The chain couples TRBV10-3 to TRBJ2-7; 7 nucleotides line up with TRBD1. The V segment lost 11 bases and the J segment 1 base; nucleotides outside the gene matches: 8. There are 13 residues in the CDR3. Germline V gene data show CDR1 as ENHRY and CDR2 as SYGVKD. Here the CDR3 reads CAVSTGESYEQYF. The DNA of the CDR3 is TGTGCCGTATCTACAGGGGAATCCTACGAGCAGTACTTC.